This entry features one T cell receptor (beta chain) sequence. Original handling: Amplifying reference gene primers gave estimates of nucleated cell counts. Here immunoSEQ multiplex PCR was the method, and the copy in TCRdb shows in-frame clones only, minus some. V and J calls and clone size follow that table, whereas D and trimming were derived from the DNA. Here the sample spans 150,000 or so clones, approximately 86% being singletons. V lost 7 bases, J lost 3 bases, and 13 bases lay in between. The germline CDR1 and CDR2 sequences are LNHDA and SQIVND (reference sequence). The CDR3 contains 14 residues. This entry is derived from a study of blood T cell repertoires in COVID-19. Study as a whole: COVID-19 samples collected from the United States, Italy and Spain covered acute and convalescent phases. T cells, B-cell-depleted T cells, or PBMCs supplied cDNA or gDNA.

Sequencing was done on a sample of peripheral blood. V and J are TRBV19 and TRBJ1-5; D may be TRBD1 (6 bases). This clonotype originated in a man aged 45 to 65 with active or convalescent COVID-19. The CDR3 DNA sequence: TGTGCCAGTAACGGGGGGGCCGTCAATCAGCCCCAGCATTTT. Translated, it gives CASNGGAVNQPQHF.